The 26 T cell receptor beta chains below come from one sample, sequenced in a study of cytomegalovirus exposure and HLA in healthy donors. The PCR had 60 Vbeta and 13 Jbeta primers. Some clones are missing from TCRdb's copy, which holds only in-frame ones; the method was immunoSEQ multiplex PCR. Of about 160,000 clones listed, 60% to 80% are singletons. The sequenced material came from PBMCs. The source of these receptors is a woman in her forties or fifties in good health and CMV-seropositive.

This clone was detected a few times. The chain combines TRBV2 with TRBJ1-1; 7 bases fit TRBD1. This CDR3 is 14 amino acids long. V shed 6 bases, J shed 1 base, and the junction held 5 bases outside the gene matches. Germline CDR1 SNHLY, CDR2 FYNNEI. CDR3 bases: TGTGCCAGCAGGGACAGGTGGACGAACACTGAAGCTTTCTTT. It specifies CASRDRWTNTEAFF.

Sample share makes this clone medium-sized. V gene TRBV2 combines with J gene TRBJ2-1; no reliable D call. The germline V and J ends were trimmed by 7 bases and 4 bases, with 8 bases remaining between them. Germline V gives CDR1 SNHLY, CDR2 FYNNEI. CDR3 size: 12 residues. The CDR3 loop is CASNAVYNEQFF. The DNA of the CDR3 is TGTGCCAGCAATGCGGTGTACAATGAGCAGTTCTTC.

CDR3 sequence reads: CASSKYGQGEYGYTF. CDR3 in DNA: TGTGCCAGTAGTAAATACGGACAGGGAGAATACGGCTACACCTTC. This chain uses TRBV19 with TRBJ1-2, with 8 bases aligning to TRBD1. CDR3 length equals 15 residues. Looked up from germline, CDR1 is LNHDA and CDR2 is SQIVND (reference sequence). The trim removed 4 bases at V and 8 bases at J, leaving 12 bases unmatched.

V and J are TRBV2 and TRBJ1-5, with TRBD1 matching over 9 bases. Losses at the gene ends were 0 bases for V and 9 bases for J; bases not matched to a gene: 12. This CDR3 spans 17 amino acids. The germline V gene encodes CDR1 SNHLY and CDR2 FYNNEI. The DNA of the CDR3 is TGTGCCAGCAGTGAAGCGGCGGGACAGGGCGCCCTGGTGCCCCAGCATTTT. It codes for CASSEAAGQGALVPQHF.

This clone was seen just once. The genes are TRBV9 and TRBJ2-5, with D possibly matching TRBD2 (6 bases). V was clipped by 4 bases and J by 5 bases, with 18 bases between them. The CDR3 is made up of 15 amino acids. Germline CDR1 SGDLS, CDR2 YYNGEE. CDR3 protein: CASSSPTRRRETQYF. The CDR3 DNA reads as TGTGCCAGCAGCTCTCCGACTAGAAGGCGTGAGACCCAGTACTTC.

The gene calls are TRBV19 and TRBJ1-5, with no clear D. CDR1 and CDR2 (germline): LNHDA, SQIVND (reference sequence). V lost 4 bases, J lost 4 bases, and 17 bases lay in between. The CDR3 has 16 residues. CDR3 DNA: TGTGCCAGTAGTACTTATTACAGAAGCCTGAATCAGCCCCAGCATTTT. This gives the protein CASSTYYRSLNQPQHF.

CDR3 amino acids: CASSDSRAKNIQYF. The CDR3 bases are TGTGCCAGCAGTGATAGCCGGGCCAAAAACATTCAGTACTTC. The chain links TRBV2 to TRBJ2-4; D call uncertain. Trimming cost V 3 bases and J 1 base, with 7 bases left between them. The CDR3 is 14 amino acids. Germline loops: CDR1 SNHLY, CDR2 FYNNEI. Drawing the rest from reference TRBV2 and TRBJ2-4, the complete variable domain is EPEVTQTPSHQVTQMGQEVILRCVPISNHLYFYWYRQILGQKVEFLVSFYNNEISEKSEIFDDQFSVERPDGSNFTLKIRSTKLEDSAMYFCASSDSRAKNIQYFGAGTRLSVL.

This chain uses TRBV7-2 with TRBJ2-7; 8 bases fit TRBD1. J gave up 5 bases and V 1 base, and 1 base lay outside the gene matches. The CDR3 has 13 amino acids. Germline assignment: CDR1 SGHTA and CDR2 FQGNSA. CDR3 region: CASSLDRGDEQYF. Here the CDR3 DNA reads TGTGCCAGCAGCTTAGACAGGGGGGACGAGCAGTACTTC.

V is TRBV4-2 and J is TRBJ2-7; weak D call: TRBD1 (6 bases). V dropped 1 base and J dropped 1 base, with 14 bases sitting between them. Germline V gene lookup returns CDR1 LGHNA and CDR2 YNFKEQ. This CDR3 is built from 16 residues. The CDR3 loop reads CASSQAPGHSSYEQYF. Written as DNA, the CDR3 is TGTGCCAGCAGCCAAGCCCCGGGACATTCTTCCTACGAGCAGTACTTC.

The rearrangement uses TRBV5-1 and TRBJ2-1; possible D gene TRBD2, 5 bases. V was pared by 0 bases and J by 8 bases, with 12 bases between. CDR1 SGHRS and CDR2 YFSETQ come from the germline V gene. The CDR3 consists of 14 residues. The CDR3 region has the DNA TGCGCCAGCAGCTTGGCCAAGCCGGAGGATGAGCAGTTCTTC. It yields the protein CASSLAKPEDEQFF.

This clone came up a few times. This chain links TRBV5-6 with TRBJ2-7; D is perhaps TRBD1 (5 bases). The V gene lost 6 bases and the J gene lost 0 bases, with 16 bases spanning the gap. The length of the CDR3 is 15 residues. Germline values: CDR1 SGHDT, CDR2 YYEEEE. This chain's CDR3 is CASTSVTASSYEQYF. The DNA of the CDR3 is TGTGCCAGCACCTCAGTGACAGCGAGCTCCTACGAGCAGTACTTC.

The V and J genes are TRBV7-9 and TRBJ2-6; D perhaps matches TRBD1 (5 bases). CDR1 and CDR2 (germline): SEHNR, FQNEAQ (reference sequence). This CDR3 has 15 amino acids. V dropped 5 bases and J dropped 0 bases, with 8 bases sitting between them. The CDR3 bases are TGTGCCAGCAGCCTGACAGTCTCTGGGGCCAACGTCCTGACTTTC. The encoded protein is CASSLTVSGANVLTF.

V gene TRBV27 combines with J gene TRBJ1-6, with D possibly being TRBD1 (5 bases). Trimming took off 5 bases at V and 6 bases at J, with 14 bases between the two ends. Germline V CDR1 and CDR2: MNHEY, SMNVEV (reference sequence). This CDR3 is built from 15 residues. This chain's CDR3 is CASSTLTASNSPLHF. CDR3 bases: TGTGCCAGCAGTACTCTGACAGCCAGTAATTCACCCCTCCACTTT.

The chain employs TRBV28 and TRBJ2-7, with 10 bases aligning to TRBD1. The length of the CDR3 is 15 residues. Looked up from germline, CDR1 is MDHEN and CDR2 is SYDVKM. Trimming at V came to 5 bases and at J to 7 bases, leaving 11 bases not matched to a gene. The CDR3 nucleotides read TGTGCCAGCAGTATAGTGACAGGGGGCAGCAAGGAGCAGTACTTC. It specifies CASSIVTGGSKEQYF.

The chain joins TRBV5-8 to TRBJ2-5, with D possibly being TRBD1 (5 bases). V lost 0 bases and J lost 4, with 13 bases in between. The CDR3 length is 15 residues. Germline V gene sequence: CDR1 SGHTS, CDR2 YDEGEE. CDR3 loop: CASSLAPGYRETQYF. CDR3 nucleotide sequence: TGTGCCAGCAGCTTGGCCCCAGGGTACCGAGAGACCCAGTACTTC.

The J gene is TRBJ2-3, the V gene TRBV2; 7 nucleotides line up with TRBD2. Trimming removed 2 bases from V and 1 base from J; junction bases left unmatched: 9. Germline V gives CDR1 SNHLY, CDR2 FYNNEI. This CDR3 is built from 17 residues. CDR3 loop: CASSETLSRGGTDTQYF. The CDR3 DNA sequence: TGTGCCAGCAGTGAAACCCTTTCTCGGGGGGGCACAGATACGCAGTATTTT. The entire variable domain, with the rest obtained from reference TRBV2 and TRBJ2-3, is as follows: EPEVTQTPSHQVTQMGQEVILRCVPISNHLYFYWYRQILGQKVEFLVSFYNNEISEKSEIFDDQFSVERPDGSNFTLKIRSTKLEDSAMYFCASSETLSRGGTDTQYFGPGTRLTVL.

The genes are TRBV28 and TRBJ1-1; TRBD1 agrees at 8 bases. CDR3 size: 15 residues. V gave up 6 bases and J gave up 4 bases; unmatched junction bases: 10. The V gene's germline CDR1 is MDHEN and CDR2 SYDVKM. In DNA, the CDR3 is TGTGCCAGCAGCACCTCCTCAGGGGGCTTCACTGAAGCTTTCTTT. Translating it yields CASSTSSGGFTEAFF.

This chain links TRBV10-3 with TRBJ2-1; D is perhaps TRBD2 (5 bases). The CDR3 sequence is 14 residues long. Germline CDR1 reads ENHRY; CDR2 reads SYGVKD. V lost 7 bases, J lost 12 bases, and 22 bases lay in between. CDR3 in DNA: TGTGCCATCACCGGACGCCTAGCTCCTGGGGTGCAGTTCTTC. Translating gives CAITGRLAPGVQFF.

The chain recombines TRBV4-2 with TRBJ2-7, with D perhaps TRBD1 (6 bases). V lost 0 bases, J lost 6 bases, and 12 bases lay in between. The length of the CDR3 is 14 residues. From germline, CDR1 is LGHNA and CDR2 YNFKEQ. CDR3 nucleotide sequence: TGTGCCAGCAGCCAAGACCTACAGGGTGGCGAGCAGTACTTC. Residues: CASSQDLQGGEQYF.

This clone was counted once. The chain joins TRBV11-2 to TRBJ2-5, with no clear D. V lost 5 bases to trimming and J lost 6 bases, with 10 bases between them. CDR1 is SGHAT, CDR2 FQNNGV, per germline. This CDR3 spans 12 amino acids. The CDR3 here is CASSPSRKTQYF. The CDR3 DNA follows: TGTGCCAGCAGCCCTAGTAGGAAGACCCAGTACTTC.

V usage is TRBV7-9 and J usage is TRBJ1-2; 10 nucleotides agree with TRBD1. Trimming took 5 bases from V and 5 from J; bases not matched to a gene: 8. There are 15 residues in the CDR3. Per the germline V gene, CDR1 is SEHNR and CDR2 is FQNEAQ (reference sequence). The CDR3 sequence: CASSTGTGARYGYTF. The CDR3 DNA follows: TGTGCCAGCAGCACTGGGACAGGGGCGAGGTATGGCTACACCTTC.

The rearrangement joins TRBV7-8 to TRBJ1-2; no clear D. Per germline, CDR1 SGHVS and CDR2 FQNEAQ. The CDR3 totals 14 residues. V lost 4 bases and J 3 bases, leaving 12 bases between the germline ends. Here the CDR3 DNA reads TGTGCCAGCAGCTCATCCGAGCTGGACTATGGCTACACCTTC. It yields the protein CASSSSELDYGYTF.

The chain links TRBV28 to TRBJ1-1; TRBD1 agrees at 7 bases. Germline V gives CDR1 MDHEN, CDR2 SYDVKM. There are 17 residues in the CDR3. The V gene end was trimmed by 7 bases and the J gene end by 1 base; junction bases not matched to a gene: 15. CDR3 protein: CASTAPRGPRTNTEAFF. CDR3 bases: TGTGCCAGCACCGCTCCGAGGGGGCCCCGGACGAACACTGAAGCTTTCTTT.

A remark on this clone: Other DNA sequences in the sample encode the same CDR3. The rearrangement links TRBV4-3 to TRBJ2-5; 11 bases map to TRBD1. This CDR3 has 15 residues. In germline, CDR1 is LGHNA, CDR2 YSLEER. Unmatched junction bases numbered 4, after V lost 4 bases and J lost 3 bases. CDR3 region: CASSPDRGREETQYF. CDR3 bases: TGCGCCAGCAGCCCGGACAGGGGGCGCGAAGAGACCCAGTACTTC.

The V gene is TRBV10-3, the J gene TRBJ2-7; 7 nucleotides line up with TRBD2. Looked up from germline, CDR1 is ENHRY and CDR2 is SYGVKD. The CDR3 length is 17 residues. With V trimmed by 4 bases and J by 6 bases, 18 bases remained unmatched. The CDR3 DNA sequence: TGTGCCATCAGTGGGACTAGATTGGGACTAAGGGAGCTCGAGCAGTACTTC. Translating gives CAISGTRLGLRELEQYF.

This chain joins TRBV5-1 and TRBJ2-1; a possible D gene is TRBD1 (6 bases). V lost 0 bases and J 4 bases, leaving 11 bases between the germline ends. Germline V gene data show CDR1 as SGHRS and CDR2 as YFSETQ. The CDR3 has 15 amino acids. The CDR3 nucleotides read TGCGCCAGCAGCTTGGTGGTAGGACAGTACAATGAGCAGTTCTTC. Its protein product is CASSLVVGQYNEQFF.